One sample yielded the 26 T cell receptor beta chains listed below, sequenced in a study of T cell clones after liver transplantation (dated by TCRdb to about 2019). The protocol used for the library was the immunoSEQ multiplex PCR assay. The table comes from immuneACCESS by way of TCRdb, which keeps in-frame sequences with V and J called. Part of the clones is missing from these tables; in studies checked, under half for an unresolved V gene and the rest for unknown reasons. In this sample the table shows tens of thousands of clones, less than 90% of which occur a single time. The top ten clones comprise 2.8% of the sample. The source was CD4+ T cells from blood, collected at the 22-month timepoint. The source is a human patient who received a liver transplant. After a transplant, the donor of the graft may account for some T cells.

The chain joins TRBV18 to TRBJ1-5; 7 nucleotides agree with TRBD1. From germline, CDR1 is KGHSH and CDR2 LQKENI. V shed 3 bases, J shed 6 bases, and the junction held 5 bases outside the gene matches. The length of the CDR3 is 14 residues. The CDR3 bases are TGTGCCAGCTCACCCGGAGCAGGGGGTCAGCCCCAGCATTTT. Translating it yields CASSPGAGGQPQHF.

V usage is TRBV27 and J usage is TRBJ2-7, with 8 bases matching TRBD1. CDR3 size: 13 residues. Germline assignment: CDR1 MNHEY and CDR2 SMNVEV (reference sequence). Trimming took 5 bases from V and 2 from J; bases not matched to a gene: 2. The CDR3, as DNA: TGTGCCAGCAGTCGGGACAGGACCTACGAGCAGTACTTC. This gives the protein CASSRDRTYEQYF.

The gene calls are TRBV10-3 and TRBJ2-1; D might be TRBD2 (6 bases). Germline CDR1 is ENHRY and CDR2 is SYGVKD. The CDR3 length is 15 residues. V dropped 5 bases and J dropped 14 bases, with 25 bases sitting between them. The DNA for the CDR3 is TGTGCCATCAGTCCCCTGGGGTCGGGGGAGCAACACAAGTTCTTC. The encoded protein is CAISPLGSGEQHKFF.

The V gene is TRBV7-2, the J gene TRBJ2-1; TRBD1 or TRBD2 may be the D gene (5 bases each). Between the trimmed V and J ends, which lost 6 bases and 7 bases, there was a span of 19 bases. Germline V CDR1 and CDR2: SGHTA, FQGNSA. This CDR3 region has 15 residues. CDR3 nucleotide sequence: TGTGCCAGCAGATCCGGGACGGCGGTGGGGAATGAGCAGTTCTTC. It yields the protein CASRSGTAVGNEQFF.

The chain recombines TRBV9 with TRBJ2-3, with D unclear. The V gene's germline CDR1 is SGDLS and CDR2 YYNGEE. Trimming removed 1 base from V and 2 bases from J, with 20 bases in between. The CDR3 sequence is 18 residues long. Here the CDR3 DNA reads TGTGCCAGCAGCGTAACAGCCCGCCACCGTGGGCCCACAGATACGCAGTATTTT. Its translation: CASSVTARHRGPTDTQYF.

The rearrangement links TRBV6-1 to TRBJ2-3; D gene uncertain. From germline, CDR1 is MNHNS and CDR2 SASEGT. Trimming took 2 bases from V and 8 from J, leaving 14 bases between them. The length of the CDR3 is 14 residues. The CDR3 sequence: CASSERAVTGTQYF. The CDR3 nucleotides are TGTGCCAGCAGTGAACGGGCAGTTACTGGTACGCAGTATTTT.

The CDR3 DNA is TGCGCCAGCAGCTCGGCTGGAGCAGACGAAAAACTGTTTTTT. Translation gives CASSSAGADEKLFF. V usage is TRBV5-1 and J usage is TRBJ1-4, with no clear D. CDR1 and CDR2 (germline): SGHRS, YFSETQ. Trimming shortened V by 3 bases and J by 8 bases, and 14 bases separated the two germline ends. The CDR3 runs 14 residues.

V gene TRBV12-2 combines with J gene TRBJ1-4. TRBV12-2 is termed a pseudogene. CDR3 length equals 19 residues. The CDR3 DNA reads as TGTGCAAGTCGCTTAGAGTCAGAAGGGCCCAAGGACCCTAATGAAAAACTGTTTTTT. Its protein is CASRLESEGPKDPNEKLFF.

This chain uses TRBV4-2 with TRBJ1-6; D remains unclear. This CDR3 contains 16 residues. Trimming stripped 0 bases from V and 9 bases from J, with 15 bases between. CDR1 and CDR2 (germline): LGHNA, YNFKEQ. The CDR3: CASSQDAVSHGSPLHF. In DNA, the CDR3 is TGTGCCAGCAGCCAAGATGCGGTATCACACGGTTCACCCCTCCACTTT.

A few counts support this clone. This chain links TRBV12-5 with TRBJ1-5; TRBD1 matches at 8 bases. Germline V gives CDR1 LGHNT, CDR2 FRNRAP. The junction had 12 bases not matched to a gene; V was cut back by 1 base and J by 7 bases. The CDR3 totals 17 residues. In DNA form, the CDR3 reads TGTGCTAGTGGTTTGGGTACTCGCGGACAGGGAGGCCAGCCCCAGCATTTT. Encoded protein: CASGLGTRGQGGQPQHF.

The chain recombines TRBV9 with TRBJ2-7; a weak D match, TRBD2 (6 bases). The V and J ends lost 2 bases and 7 bases respectively, with 13 bases between them. This CDR3 spans 13 amino acids. Germline-derived CDR1 and CDR2 are SGDLS and YYNGEE. The chain's CDR3 is CASSVDVAGEQYF. DNA for the CDR3: TGTGCCAGCAGCGTTGACGTTGCGGGGGAGCAGTACTTC.

The rearrangement joins TRBV7-9 to TRBJ1-1; D gene unclear. V dropped 3 bases and J dropped 8 bases, with 10 bases sitting between them. The CDR3 sequence is 12 residues long. Per germline, CDR1 SEHNR and CDR2 FQNEAQ (reference sequence). CDR3 protein: CASSLSVGEAFF. Written as DNA, the CDR3 is TGTGCCAGCAGCTTGTCGGTGGGAGAAGCTTTCTTT.

The gene calls are TRBV9 and TRBJ1-1; D gene unclear. Germline CDR1 SGDLS, CDR2 YYNGEE. The V and J ends lost 4 bases and 5 bases respectively, with 12 bases between them. CDR3 length: 13 residues. The CDR3 nucleotides read TGTGCCAGCAGCCTACGGGGTGGAACTGAAGCTTTCTTT. The encoded protein is CASSLRGGTEAFF.

The chain combines TRBV27 with TRBJ2-3; 11 bases fit TRBD2. The V segment lost 6 bases and the J segment 3 bases; nucleotides outside the gene matches: 14. The CDR3 runs to 18 residues. Germline CDR1 reads MNHEY; CDR2 reads SMNVEV (reference sequence). The CDR3: CASSSQGFSSGRTDTQYF. The CDR3 DNA is TGTGCCAGCAGCTCCCAGGGATTCTCTAGCGGGAGGACAGATACGCAGTATTTT.

The V call is TRBV11-1, the J call TRBJ2-5, with D possibly called TRBD1 or TRBD2 (5 bases each). V lost 9 bases, J lost 7 bases, and 15 bases lay in between. The CDR3 has 12 amino acids. Germline CDR1 reads SGHAT; CDR2 reads FQDESV (reference sequence). The CDR3 loop is CASSRDGMTQYF. CDR3 nucleotide sequence: TGTGCCAGTTCCCGGGACGGAATGACCCAGTACTTC.

The chain carries TRBV5-1 and TRBJ2-1; tentative D call: TRBD2 (7 bases). The V gene lost 3 bases and the J gene lost 9 bases, with 22 bases spanning the gap. Per germline, CDR1 SGHRS and CDR2 YFSETQ. This CDR3 contains 16 residues. CDR3 in DNA: TGCGCCAGCAGCTGGGGCGAAGGGGGGGCACGTGGTGAGCAGTTCTTC. This codes for CASSWGEGGARGEQFF.

V and J are TRBV7-2 and TRBJ1-1; D is perhaps TRBD1 (5 bases). This CDR3 has 13 amino acids. Trimming removed 6 bases at V and 0 bases at J, with 8 bases between. Germline V lookup: CDR1 SGHTA, CDR2 FQGNSA. The CDR3 DNA follows: TGTGCCAGCAGTGAGGGGTTGAACACTGAAGCTTTCTTT. It codes for CASSEGLNTEAFF.

The chain is built from TRBV15 and TRBJ1-2; tentatively, D is TRBD1 (5 bases). The germline V and J ends were trimmed by 1 base and 5 bases, with 11 bases remaining between them. Germline V CDR1 and CDR2: LNHNV, YYDKDF (reference sequence). The CDR3 runs 14 residues. The CDR3 coding sequence is TGTGCCACCAGCAGAGGGGGGACGGATTATGGCTACACCTTC. Translation gives CATSRGGTDYGYTF.

This sequence joins TRBV5-4 and TRBJ2-3; TRBD1 matches at 7 bases. Germline values: CDR1 SGHNT, CDR2 YYREEE (reference sequence). This CDR3 comprises 15 residues. The J segment lost 4 bases and the V segment lost 5 bases, leaving 10 bases of the junction unmatched. CDR3 sequence: CASSPRTGSPDTQYF. The CDR3 DNA reads TGTGCCAGCAGTCCCCGGACAGGTTCCCCAGATACGCAGTATTTT.

The chain couples TRBV7-9 to TRBJ1-2; D ambiguous. Per the germline V gene, CDR1 is SEHNR and CDR2 is FQNEAQ (reference sequence). V lost 3 bases, J lost 1 base, and 9 bases lay in between. CDR3 length equals 14 residues. The DNA for the CDR3 is TGTGCCAGCAGCTTGGATTCGTTTAACTATGGCTACACCTTC. It yields the protein CASSLDSFNYGYTF.

This clone was counted a few times. The chain recombines TRBV7-7 with TRBJ2-5; no definite D call. The CDR3 totals 12 residues. V lost 5 bases and J 5 bases, leaving 9 bases between the germline ends. Germline V gene data show CDR1 as SSHAT and CDR2 as FNYEAQ (reference sequence). Here the CDR3 DNA reads TGTGCCAGCAGCCGGCGGTTGGAGACCCAGTACTTC. The encoded protein is CASSRRLETQYF. Variable domain in full (rest from reference TRBV7-7 and TRBJ2-5): GAGVSQSPRYKVTKRGQDVTLRCDPISSHATLYWYQQALGQGPEFLTYFNYEAQPDKSGLPSDRFSAERPEGSISTLTIQRTEQRDSAMYRCASSRRLETQYFGPGTRLLVL.

This clone occurred once. The chain joins TRBV9 to TRBJ2-5, with a tentative D call TRBD1 (5 bases). The germline gives CDR1 SGDLS, CDR2 YYNGEE. The CDR3 is 13 amino acids. Trimming shortened V by 0 bases and J by 2 bases, and 5 bases separated the two germline ends. For the CDR3, the DNA is TGTGCCAGCAGCGTAGGGACACAAGAGACCCAGTACTTC. Protein sequence: CASSVGTQETQYF.

The chain is built from TRBV6-5 and TRBJ1-4; 7 bases fit TRBD1. The CDR3 totals 13 residues. The V gene's germline CDR1 is MNHEY and CDR2 SVGAGI. The trim removed 6 bases at V and 7 bases at J, leaving 5 bases unmatched. The CDR3 coding sequence is TGTGCCAGCAGGAGGGGGCCGGGTGAAAAACTGTTTTTT. Translated: CASRRGPGEKLFF.

The chain employs TRBV6-6 and TRBJ1-3; tentatively, D is TRBD1 (5 bases). Per germline, CDR1 MNHNY and CDR2 SVGAGI (reference sequence). The V end lost 9 bases, the J end lost 0 bases, and 12 bases lay between the germline ends. CDR3 length: 14 residues. CDR3 residues: CASTGRTSGNTIYF. DNA for the CDR3: TGTGCCAGTACGGGACGGACCTCTGGAAACACCATATATTTT.

This chain links TRBV27 with TRBJ1-6; 9 nucleotides agree with TRBD1. CDR1 MNHEY and CDR2 SMNVEV come from the germline V gene (reference sequence). Losses at the gene ends were 5 bases for V and 7 bases for J; bases not matched to a gene: 12. The CDR3 is made up of 17 amino acids. The DNA for the CDR3 is TGTGCCAGCAGTACTTTAACAGGGGGCTTTGTCAATTCACCCCTCCACTTT. Protein sequence: CASSTLTGGFVNSPLHF.

This clone occurred once. This chain uses TRBV23-1 with TRBJ1-1; D might be TRBD1 (6 bases). TRBV23-1 is marked as an open reading frame, function uncertain. Trimming pared 0 bases from V and 0 bases from J, leaving 14 bases between. The CDR3 is 17 residues long. The CDR3 bases are TGCGCCAGCAGTCAATCGAAGGGGGTGGCGATGAACACTGAAGCTTTCTTT. It specifies CASSQSKGVAMNTEAFF.